This T cell receptor beta chain was sequenced during a study of blood T cell repertoires in COVID-19. In the original processing: Amplification with reference gene primers provided the estimates of nucleated cell counts. This table comes from immunoSEQ multiplex PCR, and its TCRdb copy is limited to in-frame clones, with some not included. That table furnishes V, J and clone size, whereas the DNA furnished D and trimming. This table has some 83,000 clones, about nine tenths appearing once. Sequenced material: peripheral blood. This TCR was sampled from a man between 50 and 59 years old with acute or convalescent COVID-19.

The CDR3 spells CSVSGTSGRGTGELFF. CDR3 coding DNA: TGCAGCGTGTCCGGGACTAGCGGGAGAGGGACCGGGGAGCTGTTTTTT. The chain recombines TRBV29-1 with TRBJ2-2; 14 bases match TRBD2. Trimming cost V 6 bases and J 5 bases; bases outside gene matches: 8. Germline V gene data show CDR1 as SQVTM and CDR2 as ANQGSEA. The CDR3 covers 16 residues.